This T cell receptor beta chain was documented in a study of spatial heterogeneity in lung cancer. TCRdb reprocessed the 5' RACE reads via MiXCR and lists one record per CDR3 protein. Among over 40,000 distinct CDR3 sequences listed, roughly 10% were seen once. Noted time point: blood at routine non-recurrence follow-up after resection. The CDR3 has 13 residues. CDR1 and CDR2 from the germline V gene are LGHDT and YNNKEL (reference sequence). Trimming shortened V by 8 bases and J by 2 bases, and 13 bases separated the two germline ends. This specimen consisted of PBMCs, obtained at follow-up. The V and J genes are TRBV3-1 and TRBJ2-7; D is unresolved. The clonotype was recovered from a male donor with early-stage non-small cell lung cancer. This CDR3 reads CASGLTATYEQYF. The CDR3, as DNA: TGTGCCAGCGGGCTGACGGCGACCTACGAGCAGTACTTC.